The source of this TCR beta chain is a study of cytomegalovirus exposure and HLA in healthy donors. Study outcomes and limitations: Apart from CMV serostatus, no immune exposure information was available.

This clone turned up a few times. The target antigen is unknown. There are 13 residues in the CDR3. CDR1 is SGHNT, CDR2 YYREEE, per germline (reference sequence). Trimming stripped 4 bases from V and 3 bases from J, with 10 bases between. 60 Vbeta and 13 Jbeta primers were used in PCR. The table came from immunoSEQ multiplex PCR; TCRdb's copy has only in-frame clones and leaves some out. Of fewer than 150,000 clones in the sample, around three quarters are singletons; the top ten hold 1%. Likely unrecorded immune exposures existed in these nominally healthy donors. Sample: PBMCs. The clonotype comes from a man aged 40-50 years in good health and CMV-seronegative. The V call is TRBV5-4, the J call TRBJ1-2; maybe TRBD1 (5 bases). The CDR3 sequence is CASSRGTDYGYTF. In DNA form, the CDR3 reads TGTGCCAGCAGCCGCGGGACGGACTATGGCTACACCTTC. The variable domain in full, completed from reference TRBV5-4 and TRBJ1-2, reads ETGVTQSPTHLIKTRGQQVTLRCSSQSGHNTVSWYQQALGQGPQFIFQYYREEENGRGNFPPRFSGLQFPNYSSELNVNALELDDSALYLCASSRGTDYGYTFGSGTRLTVV.